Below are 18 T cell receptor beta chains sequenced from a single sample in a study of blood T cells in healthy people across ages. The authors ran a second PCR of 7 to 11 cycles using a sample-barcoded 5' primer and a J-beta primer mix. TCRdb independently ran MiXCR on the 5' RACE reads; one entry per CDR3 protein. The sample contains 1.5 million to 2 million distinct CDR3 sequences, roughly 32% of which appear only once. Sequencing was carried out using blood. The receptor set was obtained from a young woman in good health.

CDR3 coding DNA: TGTGCCAGCGGGGAAGGGACTAGCGGGAGAGAGACCCAGTACTTC. It specifies CASGEGTSGRETQYF. This chain connects TRBV6-6 to TRBJ2-5; 14 positions match TRBD2. In germline, CDR1 is MNHNY, CDR2 SVGAGI (reference sequence). The CDR3 extends over 15 amino acids. Trimming took 8 bases from V and 4 from J; bases not matched to a gene: 6.

The CDR3 is CASRSLGSGTITDTQYF. CDR3 nucleotides: TGTGCCAGTAGATCCCTTGGGTCGGGGACCATCACAGATACGCAGTATTTT. The chain recombines TRBV19 with TRBJ2-3, with D possibly called TRBD1 or TRBD2 (5 bases each). The length of the CDR3 is 17 residues. The ends were cut back, 6 bases at V and 2 bases at J, with 21 bases in the middle. Germline CDR1 LNHDA, CDR2 SQIVND (reference sequence).

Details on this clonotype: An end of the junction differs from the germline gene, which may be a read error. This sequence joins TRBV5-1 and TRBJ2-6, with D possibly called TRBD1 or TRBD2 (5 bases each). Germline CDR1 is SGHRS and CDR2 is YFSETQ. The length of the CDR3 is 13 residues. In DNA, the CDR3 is TGCGCCAGCAGAAATGCCGGGGCCAACGTCCGGACTTTC. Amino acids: CASRNAGANVRTF.

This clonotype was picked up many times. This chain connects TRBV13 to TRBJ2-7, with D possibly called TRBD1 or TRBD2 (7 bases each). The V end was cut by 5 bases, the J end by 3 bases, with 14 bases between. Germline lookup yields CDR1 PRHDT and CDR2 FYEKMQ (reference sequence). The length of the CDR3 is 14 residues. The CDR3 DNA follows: TGTGCCAGCAGCCTGGGAGGGGGCTTCTACGAGCAGTACTTC. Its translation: CASSLGGGFYEQYF.

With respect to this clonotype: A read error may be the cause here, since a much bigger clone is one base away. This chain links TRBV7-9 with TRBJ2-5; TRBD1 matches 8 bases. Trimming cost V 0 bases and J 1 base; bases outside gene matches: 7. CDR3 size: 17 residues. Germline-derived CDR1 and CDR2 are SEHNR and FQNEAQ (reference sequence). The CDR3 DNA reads TGTGCCAGCAGCTTAGCCCCGGGACAGGAAGCCCAAGAGACCCAGTACTTC. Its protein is CASSLAPGQEAQETQYF.

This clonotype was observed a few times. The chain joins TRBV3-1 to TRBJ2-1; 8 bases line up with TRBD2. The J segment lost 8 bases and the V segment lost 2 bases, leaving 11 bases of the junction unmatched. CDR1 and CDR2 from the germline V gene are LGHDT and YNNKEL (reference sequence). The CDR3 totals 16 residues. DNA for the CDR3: TGTGCCAGCAGCCAACGAGCTACGGGAGGGCTGGATGAGCAGTTCTTC. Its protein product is CASSQRATGGLDEQFF.

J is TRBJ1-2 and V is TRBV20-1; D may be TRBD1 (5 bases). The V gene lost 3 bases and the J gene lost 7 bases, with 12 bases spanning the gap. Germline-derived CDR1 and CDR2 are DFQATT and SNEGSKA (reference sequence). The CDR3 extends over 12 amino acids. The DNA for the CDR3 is TGCAGTGCTAGGGAGGGGCCTACTGGCTACACCTTC. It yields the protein CSAREGPTGYTF.

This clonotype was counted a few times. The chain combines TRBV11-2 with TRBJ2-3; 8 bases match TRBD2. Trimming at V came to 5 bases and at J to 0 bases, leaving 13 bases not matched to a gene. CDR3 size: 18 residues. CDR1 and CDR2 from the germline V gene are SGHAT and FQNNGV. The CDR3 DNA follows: TGTGCCAGCAGCGCCCCAACCGGTAGCGGGGCTAGCACAGATACGCAGTATTTT. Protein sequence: CASSAPTGSGASTDTQYF. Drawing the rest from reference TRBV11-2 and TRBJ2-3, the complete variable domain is EAGVAQSPRYKIIEKRQSVAFWCNPISGHATLYWYQQILGQGPKLLIQFQNNGVVDDSQLPKDRFSAERLKGVDSTLKIQPAKLEDSAVYLCASSAPTGSGASTDTQYFGPGTRLTVL.

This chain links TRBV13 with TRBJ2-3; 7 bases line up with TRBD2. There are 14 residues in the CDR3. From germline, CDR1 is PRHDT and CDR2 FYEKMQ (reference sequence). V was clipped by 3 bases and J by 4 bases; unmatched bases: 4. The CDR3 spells CASSLGGAPDTQYF. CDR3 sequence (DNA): TGTGCCAGCAGCTTGGGAGGGGCGCCAGATACGCAGTATTTT.

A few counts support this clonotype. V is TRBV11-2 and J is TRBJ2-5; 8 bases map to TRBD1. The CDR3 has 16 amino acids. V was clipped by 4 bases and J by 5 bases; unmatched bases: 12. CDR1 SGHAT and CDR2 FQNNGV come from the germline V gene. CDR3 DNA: TGTGCCAGCAGCTCCGACAGGGGATCCCGAGGGGAGACCCAGTACTTC. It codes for CASSSDRGSRGETQYF.

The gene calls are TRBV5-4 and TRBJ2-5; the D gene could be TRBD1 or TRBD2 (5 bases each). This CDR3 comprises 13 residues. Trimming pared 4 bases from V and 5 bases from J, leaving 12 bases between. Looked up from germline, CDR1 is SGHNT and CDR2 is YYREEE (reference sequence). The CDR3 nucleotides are TGTGCCAGCAGCCTGAGGGGTTACGAGACCCAGTACTTC. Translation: CASSLRGYETQYF.

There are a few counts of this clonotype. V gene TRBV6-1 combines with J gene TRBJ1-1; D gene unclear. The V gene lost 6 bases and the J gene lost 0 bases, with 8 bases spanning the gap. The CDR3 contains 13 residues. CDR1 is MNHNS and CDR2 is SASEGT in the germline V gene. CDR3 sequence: CASRTSVNTEAFF. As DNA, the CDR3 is TGTGCCAGCAGGACCAGCGTGAACACTGAAGCTTTCTTT.

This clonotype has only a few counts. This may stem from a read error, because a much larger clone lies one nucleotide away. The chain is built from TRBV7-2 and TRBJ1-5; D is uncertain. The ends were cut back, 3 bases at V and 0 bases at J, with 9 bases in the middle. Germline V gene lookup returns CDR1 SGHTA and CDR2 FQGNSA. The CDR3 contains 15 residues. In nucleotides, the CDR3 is TGTGCCAGCAGCTTGACAAGGGATAGCAATCAGCCCCAGCATTTT. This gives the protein CASSLTRDSNQPQHF.

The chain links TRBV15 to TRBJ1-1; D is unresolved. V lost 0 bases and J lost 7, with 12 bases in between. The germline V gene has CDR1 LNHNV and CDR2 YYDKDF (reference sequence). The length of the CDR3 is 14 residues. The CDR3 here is CATSRDPSLNEAFF. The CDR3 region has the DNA TGTGCCACCAGCAGAGATCCGTCTTTAAATGAAGCTTTCTTT.

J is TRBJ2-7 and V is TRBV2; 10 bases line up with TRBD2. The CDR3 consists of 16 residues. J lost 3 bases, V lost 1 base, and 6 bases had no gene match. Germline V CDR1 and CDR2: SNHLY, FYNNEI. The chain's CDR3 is CASSEGAGGPGYEQYF. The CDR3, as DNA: TGTGCCAGCAGTGAAGGAGCGGGGGGGCCGGGCTACGAGCAGTACTTC. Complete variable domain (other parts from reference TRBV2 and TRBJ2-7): EPEVTQTPSHQVTQMGQEVILRCVPISNHLYFYWYRQILGQKVEFLVSFYNNEISEKSEIFDDQFSVERPDGSNFTLKIRSTKLEDSAMYFCASSEGAGGPGYEQYFGPGTRLTVT.

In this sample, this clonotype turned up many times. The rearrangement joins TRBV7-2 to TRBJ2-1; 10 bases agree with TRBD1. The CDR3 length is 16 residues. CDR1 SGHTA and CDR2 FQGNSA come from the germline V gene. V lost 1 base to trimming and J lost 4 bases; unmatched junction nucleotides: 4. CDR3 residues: CASSLVSGQGYNEQFF. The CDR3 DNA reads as TGTGCCAGCAGCTTAGTTTCGGGACAGGGGTACAATGAGCAGTTCTTC.

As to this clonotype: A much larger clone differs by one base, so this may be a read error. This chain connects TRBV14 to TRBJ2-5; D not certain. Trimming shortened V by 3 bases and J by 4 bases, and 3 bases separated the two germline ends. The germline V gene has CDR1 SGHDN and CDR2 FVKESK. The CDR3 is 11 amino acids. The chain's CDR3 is CASSHAETQYF. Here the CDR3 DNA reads TGTGCCAGCAGCCACGCAGAGACCCAGTACTTC.

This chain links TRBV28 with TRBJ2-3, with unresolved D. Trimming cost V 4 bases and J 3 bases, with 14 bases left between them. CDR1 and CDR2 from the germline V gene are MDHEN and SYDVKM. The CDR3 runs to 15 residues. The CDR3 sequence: CASSYRNRKTDTQYF. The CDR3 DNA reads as TGTGCCAGCAGTTATCGGAATAGGAAAACAGATACGCAGTATTTT.